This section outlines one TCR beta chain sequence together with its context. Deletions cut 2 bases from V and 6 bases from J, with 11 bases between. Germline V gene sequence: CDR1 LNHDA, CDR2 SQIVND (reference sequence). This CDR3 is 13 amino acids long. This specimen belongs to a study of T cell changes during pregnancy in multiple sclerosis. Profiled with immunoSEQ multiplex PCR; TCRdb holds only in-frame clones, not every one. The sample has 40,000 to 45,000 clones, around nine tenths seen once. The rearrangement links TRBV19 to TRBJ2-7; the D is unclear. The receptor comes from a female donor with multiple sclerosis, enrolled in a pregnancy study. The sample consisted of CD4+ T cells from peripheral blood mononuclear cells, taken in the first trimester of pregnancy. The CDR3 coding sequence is TGTGCCAGTAGTATACCCGCAGGCCGCGAGCAGTACTTC. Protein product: CASSIPAGREQYF.